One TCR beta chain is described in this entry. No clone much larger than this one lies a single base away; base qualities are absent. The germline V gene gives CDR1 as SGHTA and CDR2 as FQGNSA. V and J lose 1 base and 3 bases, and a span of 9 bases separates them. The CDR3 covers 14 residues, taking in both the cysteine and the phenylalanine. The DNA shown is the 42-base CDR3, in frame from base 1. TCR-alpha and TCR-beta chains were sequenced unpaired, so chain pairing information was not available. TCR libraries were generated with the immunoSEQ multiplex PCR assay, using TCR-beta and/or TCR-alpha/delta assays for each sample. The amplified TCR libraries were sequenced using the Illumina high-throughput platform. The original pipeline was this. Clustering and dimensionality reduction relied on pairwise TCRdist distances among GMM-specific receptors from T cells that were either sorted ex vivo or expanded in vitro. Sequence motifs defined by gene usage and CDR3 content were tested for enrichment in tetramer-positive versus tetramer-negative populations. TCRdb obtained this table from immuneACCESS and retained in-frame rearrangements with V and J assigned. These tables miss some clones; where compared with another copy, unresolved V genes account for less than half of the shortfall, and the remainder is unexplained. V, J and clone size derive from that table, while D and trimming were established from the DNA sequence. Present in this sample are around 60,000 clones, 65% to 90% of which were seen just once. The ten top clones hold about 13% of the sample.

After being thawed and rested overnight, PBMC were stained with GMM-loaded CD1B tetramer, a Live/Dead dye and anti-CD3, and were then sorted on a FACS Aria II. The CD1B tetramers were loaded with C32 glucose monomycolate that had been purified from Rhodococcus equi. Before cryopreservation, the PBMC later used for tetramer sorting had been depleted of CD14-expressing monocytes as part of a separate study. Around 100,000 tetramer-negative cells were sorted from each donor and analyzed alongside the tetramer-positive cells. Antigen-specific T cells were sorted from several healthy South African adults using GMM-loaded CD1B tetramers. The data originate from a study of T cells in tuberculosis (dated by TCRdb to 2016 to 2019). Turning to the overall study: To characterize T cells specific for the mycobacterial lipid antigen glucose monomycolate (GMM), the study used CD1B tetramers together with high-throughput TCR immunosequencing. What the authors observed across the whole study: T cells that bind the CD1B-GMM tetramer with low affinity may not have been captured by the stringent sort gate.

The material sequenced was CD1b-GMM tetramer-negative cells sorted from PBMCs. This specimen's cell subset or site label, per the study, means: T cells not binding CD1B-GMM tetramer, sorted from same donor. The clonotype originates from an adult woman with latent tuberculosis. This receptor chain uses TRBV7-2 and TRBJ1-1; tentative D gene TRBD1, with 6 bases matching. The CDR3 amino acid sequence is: CASSLEGTYTEAFF. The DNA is TGTGCCAGCAGCTTAGAAGGGACATACACTGAAGCTTTCTTT.